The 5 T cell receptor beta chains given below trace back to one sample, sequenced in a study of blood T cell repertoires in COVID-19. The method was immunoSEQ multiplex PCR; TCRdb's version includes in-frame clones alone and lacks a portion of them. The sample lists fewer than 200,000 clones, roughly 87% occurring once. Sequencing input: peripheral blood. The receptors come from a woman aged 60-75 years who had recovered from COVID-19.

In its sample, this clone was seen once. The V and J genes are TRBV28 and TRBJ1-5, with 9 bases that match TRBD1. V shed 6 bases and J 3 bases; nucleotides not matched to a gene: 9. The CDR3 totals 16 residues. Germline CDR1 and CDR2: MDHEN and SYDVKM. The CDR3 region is CASRTGGLPYNQPQHF. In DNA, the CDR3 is TGTGCCAGCAGGACAGGGGGTTTACCTTACAATCAGCCCCAGCATTTT.

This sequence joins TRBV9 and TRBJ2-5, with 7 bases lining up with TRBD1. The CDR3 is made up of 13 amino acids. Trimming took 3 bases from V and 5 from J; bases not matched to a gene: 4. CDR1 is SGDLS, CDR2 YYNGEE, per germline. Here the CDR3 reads CASSETGSETQYF. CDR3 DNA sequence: TGTGCCAGCAGCGAGACAGGGTCGGAGACCCAGTACTTC.

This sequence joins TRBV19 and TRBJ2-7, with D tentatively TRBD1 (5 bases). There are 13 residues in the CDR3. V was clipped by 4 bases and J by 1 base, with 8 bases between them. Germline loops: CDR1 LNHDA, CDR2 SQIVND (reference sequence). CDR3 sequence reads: CASSNRISYEQYF. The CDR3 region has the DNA TGTGCCAGTAGTAACAGGATTTCCTACGAGCAGTACTTC. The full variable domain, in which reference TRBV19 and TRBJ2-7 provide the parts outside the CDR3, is DGGITQSPKYLFRKEGQNVTLSCEQNLNHDAMYWYRQDPGQGLRLIYYSQIVNDFQKGDIAEGYSVSREKKESFPLTVTSAQKNPTAFYLCASSNRISYEQYFGPGTRLTVT.

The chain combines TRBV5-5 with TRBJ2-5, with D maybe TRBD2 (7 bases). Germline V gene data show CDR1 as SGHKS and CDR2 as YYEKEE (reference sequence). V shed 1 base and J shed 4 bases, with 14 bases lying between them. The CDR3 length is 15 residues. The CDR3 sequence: CASSLNAGAGETQYF. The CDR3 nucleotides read TGTGCCAGCAGCTTGAACGCGGGGGCAGGAGAGACCCAGTACTTC.

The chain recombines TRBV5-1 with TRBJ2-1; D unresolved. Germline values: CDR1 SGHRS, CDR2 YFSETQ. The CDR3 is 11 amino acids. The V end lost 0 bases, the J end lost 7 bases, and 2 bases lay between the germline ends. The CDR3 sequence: CASSLANEQFF. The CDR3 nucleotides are TGCGCCAGCAGCTTGGCAAATGAGCAGTTCTTC.